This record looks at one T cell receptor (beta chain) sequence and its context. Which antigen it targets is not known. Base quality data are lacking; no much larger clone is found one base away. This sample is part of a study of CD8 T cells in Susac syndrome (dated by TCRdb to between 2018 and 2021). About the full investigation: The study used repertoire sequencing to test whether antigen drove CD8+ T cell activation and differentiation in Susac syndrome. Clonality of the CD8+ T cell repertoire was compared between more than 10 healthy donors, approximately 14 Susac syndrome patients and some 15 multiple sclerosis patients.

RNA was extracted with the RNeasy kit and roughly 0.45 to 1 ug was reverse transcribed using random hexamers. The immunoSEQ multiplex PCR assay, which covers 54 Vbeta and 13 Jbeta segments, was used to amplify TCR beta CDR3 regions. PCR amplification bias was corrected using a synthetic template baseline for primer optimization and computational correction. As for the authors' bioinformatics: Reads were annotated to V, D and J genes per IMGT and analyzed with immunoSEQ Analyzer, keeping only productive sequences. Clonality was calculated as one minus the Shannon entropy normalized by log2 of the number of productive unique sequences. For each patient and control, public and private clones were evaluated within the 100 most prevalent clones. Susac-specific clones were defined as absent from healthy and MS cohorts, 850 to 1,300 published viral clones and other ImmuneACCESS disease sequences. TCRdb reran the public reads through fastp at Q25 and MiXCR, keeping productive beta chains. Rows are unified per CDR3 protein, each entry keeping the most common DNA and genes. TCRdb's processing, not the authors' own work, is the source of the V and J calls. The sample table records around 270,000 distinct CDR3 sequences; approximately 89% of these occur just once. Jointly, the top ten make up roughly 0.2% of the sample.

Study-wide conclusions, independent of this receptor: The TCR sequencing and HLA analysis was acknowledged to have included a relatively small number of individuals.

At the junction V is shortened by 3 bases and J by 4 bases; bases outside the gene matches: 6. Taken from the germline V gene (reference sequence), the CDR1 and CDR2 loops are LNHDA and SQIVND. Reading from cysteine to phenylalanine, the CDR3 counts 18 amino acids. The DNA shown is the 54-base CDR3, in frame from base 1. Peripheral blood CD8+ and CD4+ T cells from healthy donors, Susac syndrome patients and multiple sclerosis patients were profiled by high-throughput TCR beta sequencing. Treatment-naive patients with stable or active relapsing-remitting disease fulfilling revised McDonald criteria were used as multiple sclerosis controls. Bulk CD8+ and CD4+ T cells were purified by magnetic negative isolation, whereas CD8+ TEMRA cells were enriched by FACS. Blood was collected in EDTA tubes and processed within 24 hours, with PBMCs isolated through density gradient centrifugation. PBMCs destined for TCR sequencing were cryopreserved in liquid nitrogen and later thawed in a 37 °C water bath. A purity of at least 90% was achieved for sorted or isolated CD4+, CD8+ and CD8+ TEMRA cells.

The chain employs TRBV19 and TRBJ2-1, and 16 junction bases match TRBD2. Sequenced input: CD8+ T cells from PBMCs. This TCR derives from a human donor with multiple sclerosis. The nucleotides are TGTGCCAGTAGTATGGGACTAGCGGGAGGGGGAAATTACAATGAGCAGTTCTTC. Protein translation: CASSMGLAGGGNYNEQFF.